This T cell receptor beta chain is drawn from a study of cytomegalovirus exposure and HLA in healthy donors. Looking at the study overall: The 120 validation repertoires and the 666 first-cohort repertoires shared a platform, a later analysis reported. Whole-study findings and limits: The tendency of first-cohort TCR clusters to co-occur in the 90 to 150 validation repertoires emerged from a later analysis. The dataset shows that most TCR sequences were rare, while some public TCRs occurred in many donors.

Produced via immunoSEQ multiplex PCR; TCRdb's table is partial and in-frame only. The sample shows about 130,000 clones, about nine tenths of them seen only once. Notes on this clone: As yet, its antigen is unknown.

The sample comprised PBMCs. The TCR comes from a man between 25 and 39 years old in good health and CMV-seronegative.

CDR3 bases: TGTGCCAGCTCAATGGGACAACAAGAGACCCAGTACTTC. It yields the protein CASSMGQQETQYF. The V call is TRBV28, the J call TRBJ2-5; D is perhaps TRBD1 (6 bases). The CDR3 loop spans 13 amino acids. The V end lost 8 bases, the J end lost 2 bases, and 12 bases lay between the germline ends. Looked up from germline, CDR1 is MDHEN and CDR2 is SYDVKM.